These 10 T cell receptor beta chains came from one sample sequenced in a study of OX40 agonist ivuxolimab in advanced cancers. Method: immunoSEQ multiplex PCR; TCRdb's copy keeps in-frame clones and lacks some. The sample has about 24,000 clones; about 77% are singletons. The sequencing here drew on CD4+ or CD8+ T cells sorted from blood, taken in a trial of the OX40 agonist ivuxolimab. The receptors were gathered from an adult with an advanced solid tumor such as melanoma, head and neck, liver or kidney cancer.

The chain uses TRBV6-6 and TRBJ2-1, with a possible D match to TRBD1 (5 bases). The ends were cut back, 7 bases at V and 10 bases at J, with 17 bases in the middle. Germline CDR1 is MNHNY and CDR2 is SVGAGI (reference sequence). This CDR3 has 13 amino acids. CDR3 sequence: CASKTAGRGEQFF. The CDR3 DNA follows: TGTGCCAGCAAAACTGCAGGAAGGGGAGAGCAGTTCTTC.

The chain uses TRBV27 and TRBJ1-5, with 11 bases matching TRBD1. Germline V gene lookup returns CDR1 MNHEY and CDR2 SMNVEV (reference sequence). The V gene end was trimmed by 8 bases and the J gene end by 0 bases; junction bases not matched to a gene: 9. This CDR3 contains 17 residues. As DNA, the CDR3 is TGTGCCAGCGGGGGACAGGGGGGATCCTTTAGCAATCAGCCCCAGCATTTT. Its protein is CASGGQGGSFSNQPQHF.

Within the sample, this clone is medium-sized. The chain recombines TRBV9 with TRBJ1-1, with a weak D call TRBD1 (6 bases). Germline V gives CDR1 SGDLS, CDR2 YYNGEE. V gave up 3 bases and J gave up 1 base, with 16 bases separating them. The CDR3 is 16 residues long. CDR3 loop: CASSAESGAGNTEAFF. CDR3 DNA: TGTGCCAGCAGCGCCGAATCAGGGGCGGGGAACACTGAAGCTTTCTTT.

In its sample, this clone was seen once. The genes are TRBV30 and TRBJ1-5; 7 positions agree with TRBD1. There are 13 residues in the CDR3. Germline V gene data show CDR1 as GTSNPN and CDR2 as SVGIG (reference sequence). The V gene end was trimmed by 1 base and the J gene end by 7 bases; junction bases not matched to a gene: 4. The CDR3: CAWSATGRQPQHF. For the CDR3, the DNA is TGTGCCTGGAGTGCGACAGGGCGGCAGCCCCAGCATTTT.

The chain employs TRBV7-3 and TRBJ2-7; D uncertain. Germline V lookup: CDR1 SGHTA, CDR2 FQGTGA. V was clipped by 2 bases and J by 0 bases, with 11 bases between them. The CDR3 length is 15 residues. As DNA, the CDR3 is TGTGCCAGCAGCTTATTAGGCACCAGCTCCTACGAGCAGTACTTC. It translates to CASSLLGTSSYEQYF.

The rearrangement links TRBV6-4 to TRBJ2-3; no reliable D call. The germline CDR1 and CDR2 sequences are MRHNA and SNTAGT. This CDR3 contains 14 residues. V lost 2 bases to trimming and J lost 6 bases, with 12 bases between them. The CDR3 DNA reads as TGTGCCAGCAGTGACGGTATGGGTGGGGATACGCAGTATTTT. Its translation is CASSDGMGGDTQYF.

The genes are TRBV14 and TRBJ2-1, with 7 bases aligning to TRBD2. V was pared by 5 bases and J by 4 bases, with 11 bases of the junction left unmatched. Per germline, CDR1 SGHDN and CDR2 FVKESK. CDR3 length equals 16 residues. The CDR3 is CASSTVAGGRYNEQFF. The CDR3 nucleotides are TGTGCCAGCAGCACAGTAGCTGGCGGGAGATACAATGAGCAGTTCTTC.

The chain combines TRBV2 with TRBJ2-1; 11 bases align to TRBD2. The germline V gene encodes CDR1 SNHLY and CDR2 FYNNEI. The CDR3 extends over 14 amino acids. V gave up 6 bases and J gave up 7 bases; unmatched junction bases: 5. CDR3 in DNA: TGTGCCAGCAGGCTAGCGGGAGGTGGGAATGAGCAGTTCTTC. It specifies CASRLAGGGNEQFF.

In its sample, this clone was seen a few times. This chain connects TRBV29-1 to TRBJ1-2, with D possibly being TRBD1 (6 bases). From germline, CDR1 is SQVTM and CDR2 ANQGSEA. With 7 bases removed from V and 2 bases from J, the gap between germline ends came to 11 bases. The CDR3 runs 12 residues. The CDR3 bases are TGCAGCGCCGGGGGGCAGAACTATGGCTACACCTTC. As protein: CSAGGQNYGYTF. Together with reference TRBV29-1 and TRBJ1-2, the CDR3 gives the full variable domain: SAVISQKPSRDICQRGTSLTIQCQVDSQVTMMFWYRQQPGQSLTLIATANQGSEATYESGFVIDKFPISRPNLTFSTLTVSNMSPEDSSIYLCSAGGQNYGYTFGSGTRLTVV.

In its sample, this clone was seen a few times. The chain uses TRBV6-1 and TRBJ1-4; 7 positions match TRBD1. This CDR3 is built from 13 residues. Germline trimming cut 8 bases from V and 7 bases from J; bases unmatched to any gene: 7. Germline-derived CDR1 and CDR2 are MNHNS and SASEGT. In DNA form, the CDR3 reads TGTGCCAGCGAAAGACAGGGAGGTGAAAAACTGTTTTTT. Translated, it gives CASERQGGEKLFF.